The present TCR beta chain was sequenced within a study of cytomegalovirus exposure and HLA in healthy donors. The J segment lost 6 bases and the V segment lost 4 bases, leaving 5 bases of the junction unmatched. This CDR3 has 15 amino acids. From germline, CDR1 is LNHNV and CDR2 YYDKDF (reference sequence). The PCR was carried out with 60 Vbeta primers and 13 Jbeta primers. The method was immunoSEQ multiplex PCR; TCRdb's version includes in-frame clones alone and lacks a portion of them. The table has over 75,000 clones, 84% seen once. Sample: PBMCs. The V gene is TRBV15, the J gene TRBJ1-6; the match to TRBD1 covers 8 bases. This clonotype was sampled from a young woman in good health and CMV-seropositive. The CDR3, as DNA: TGTGCCACCAGCATGGACAGGGCTATTAATTCACCCCTCCACTTT. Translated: CATSMDRAINSPLHF.